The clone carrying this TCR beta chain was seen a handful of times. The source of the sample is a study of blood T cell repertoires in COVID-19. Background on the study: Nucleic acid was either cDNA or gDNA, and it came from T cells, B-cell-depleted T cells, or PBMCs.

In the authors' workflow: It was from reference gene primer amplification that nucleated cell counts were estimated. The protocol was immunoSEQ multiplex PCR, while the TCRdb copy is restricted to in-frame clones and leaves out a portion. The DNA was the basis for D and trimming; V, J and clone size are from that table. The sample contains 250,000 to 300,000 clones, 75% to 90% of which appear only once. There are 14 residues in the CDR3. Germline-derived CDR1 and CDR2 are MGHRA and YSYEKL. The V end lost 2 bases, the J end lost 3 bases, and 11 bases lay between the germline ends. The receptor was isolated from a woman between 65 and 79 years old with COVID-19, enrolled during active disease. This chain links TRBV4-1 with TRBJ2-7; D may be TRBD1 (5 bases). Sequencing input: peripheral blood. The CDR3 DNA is TGCGCCAGCAGCCAACAGGGTTTTATCTACGAGCAGTACTTC. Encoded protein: CASSQQGFIYEQYF.